The 20 T cell receptor beta chains given below trace back to one sample, sequenced in a study of T cells in Graves' hyperthyroidism and ophthalmopathy. The source material, RNA transcripts, was used to amplify TCR beta CDR3 regions. First-round RT-PCR of the TCR CDR3 relied on the HTBI primer set. TCRdb processed the multiplex PCR reads anew with MiXCR; each CDR3 protein has one entry. The table lists roughly 400,000 distinct CDR3 sequences, around 25% of them singletons. The specimen sequenced was blood. These receptors all come from a man aged 45-60 years with Graves' hyperthyroidism.

The V gene is TRBV7-3, the J gene TRBJ2-5; D perhaps matches TRBD2 (6 bases). CDR1 is SGHTA, CDR2 FQGTGA, per germline. The CDR3 totals 13 residues. The V gene lost 11 bases and the J gene lost 12 bases, with 25 bases spanning the gap. The CDR3 region is CASSELGGGPKYF. The CDR3 DNA is TGTGCCTCTTCGGAGTTAGGAGGAGGGCCGAAGTACTTC.

V usage is TRBV7-3 and J usage is TRBJ2-3; D is unclear. The germline V gene encodes CDR1 SGHTA and CDR2 FQGTGA. The V and J ends lost 5 bases and 2 bases respectively, with 11 bases between them. This CDR3 comprises 14 residues. The CDR3 nucleotides are TGTGCCAGCAGCCAGGTTCGGAACACAGATACGCAGTATTTT. It yields the protein CASSQVRNTDTQYF.

The table lists this clonotype with many counts. The genes are TRBV28 and TRBJ2-7; D may match TRBD1 or TRBD2 (5 bases each). Germline lookup yields CDR1 MDHEN and CDR2 SYDVKM. The V gene lost 4 bases and the J gene lost 2 bases, with 12 bases spanning the gap. The CDR3 loop spans 14 amino acids. The CDR3 loop is CASSSGTKTYEQYF. CDR3 coding DNA: TGTGCCAGCAGTTCCGGGACCAAGACCTACGAGCAGTACTTC.

This clonotype has a handful of counts. This chain joins TRBV5-1 and TRBJ2-1; 9 nucleotides match TRBD2. The germline V gene has CDR1 SGHRS and CDR2 YFSETQ. The CDR3 totals 15 residues. With 1 base clipped from V and 7 bases from J, the junction kept 6 bases outside the gene matches. CDR3 sequence: CASSLPSSGKNEQFF. DNA for the CDR3: TGCGCCAGCAGCTTGCCCTCTAGCGGGAAAAATGAGCAGTTCTTC.

The chain links TRBV18 to TRBJ2-2; D is unclear. Trimming left V 2 bases short and J 5 bases short, with 12 bases between. The length of the CDR3 is 15 residues. Germline V gene lookup returns CDR1 KGHSH and CDR2 LQKENI. The CDR3 region has the DNA TGTGCCAGCTCACCATCGGACCGAGAGACCGGGGAGCTGTTTTTT. Protein product: CASSPSDRETGELFF.

This clonotype turned up a few times. This rearrangement joins TRBV12-3 or TRBV12-4 to TRBJ1-3; D is ambiguous. The CDR3 contains 13 residues. Between the trimmed V and J ends, which lost 5 bases and 7 bases, there was a span of 12 bases. CDR3 sequence: CASSTDPGNTIYF. CDR3 coding DNA: TGTGCCAGCAGTACTGACCCCGGGAACACCATATATTTT.

As concerns this clonotype: One junction end does not reproduce the germline sequence, and a read error may be involved. The rearrangement uses TRBV5-1 and TRBJ2-7, with 7 bases that match TRBD2. The CDR3 has 15 residues. Germline V gene data show CDR1 as SGHRS and CDR2 as YFSETQ. The CDR3 is CASRLGGTDSYEQYF. CDR3 sequence (DNA): TGCGCCAGCAGATTGGGGGGGACTGACTCCTACGAGCAGTACTTC. The variable domain in full, completed from reference TRBV5-1 and TRBJ2-7, reads KAGVTQTPRYLIKTRGQQVTLSCSPISGHRSVSWYQQTPGQGLQFLFEYFSETQRNKGNFPGRFSGRQFSNSRSEMNVSTLELGDSALYLCASRLGGTDSYEQYFGPGTRLTVT.

The rearrangement links TRBV5-1 to TRBJ2-3; D ambiguous. Germline V gene sequence: CDR1 SGHRS, CDR2 YFSETQ. V was shortened by 0 bases and J by 0 bases, with 8 bases between the two germline ends. The CDR3 has 15 residues. In DNA form, the CDR3 reads TGCGCCAGCAGCTTGGACTCCCCAAGCACAGATACGCAGTATTTT. Translation gives CASSLDSPSTDTQYF.

This sequence joins TRBV24-1 and TRBJ1-5; tentatively, D is TRBD1 (5 bases). Germline assignment: CDR1 KGHDR and CDR2 SFDVKD. The CDR3 extends over 17 amino acids. Trimming shortened V by 6 bases and J by 5 bases, and 22 bases separated the two germline ends. As DNA, the CDR3 is TGTGCCACCAGTTCCAGCCGGCCGGGGGAAGTGGATCAGCCCCAGCATTTT. This encodes CATSSSRPGEVDQPQHF.

This clonotype was seen a few times. The rearrangement uses TRBV6-1 and TRBJ2-7, with no clear D. V was cut by 1 base and J by 5 bases, with 15 bases left in between. The CDR3 has 15 residues. Germline V gives CDR1 MNHNS, CDR2 SASEGT. The CDR3 DNA reads TGTGCCAGCAGTGAAGGACTTTTTGTGGTCCACGAGCAGTACTTC. It is translated as CASSEGLFVVHEQYF.

A few counts support this clonotype. The chain is built from TRBV12-3 or TRBV12-4 and TRBJ2-7, with D possibly matching TRBD2 (7 bases). The germline V and J ends were trimmed by 3 bases and 6 bases, with 18 bases remaining between them. CDR3 size: 15 residues. Written as DNA, the CDR3 is TGTGCCAGCAGTTTCCACGGGGGGCGCGGGTCCGAGCAGTACTTC. As protein: CASSFHGGRGSEQYF.

The chain has TRBV28 and TRBJ2-7; 8 nucleotides line up with TRBD2. The CDR3 spans 16 residues. The germline V gene has CDR1 MDHEN and CDR2 SYDVKM. The ends lost 2 bases at V and 0 bases at J; junction bases unmatched: 6. CDR3 sequence reads: CASSLSTSGYSYEQYF. The CDR3, as DNA: TGTGCCAGCAGTTTAAGCACTAGCGGCTACTCCTACGAGCAGTACTTC.

This clonotype was seen more than once but under ten times. The chain is built from TRBV9 and TRBJ1-1; TRBD1 is a possible D gene (6 bases). Between the trimmed V and J ends, which lost 3 bases and 7 bases, there was a span of 16 bases. The germline V gene has CDR1 SGDLS and CDR2 YYNGEE. This CDR3 is built from 14 residues. CDR3 nucleotide sequence: TGTGCCAGCAGCGCAGGGGCAGGGGCTGGTGAAGCTTTCTTT. Its translation is CASSAGAGAGEAFF.

The chain is built from TRBV7-2 and TRBJ2-1; D may be TRBD1 (5 bases). CDR1 and CDR2 (germline): SGHTA, FQGNSA. The CDR3 contains 18 residues. The V and J ends lost 5 bases and 6 bases respectively, with 26 bases between them. The CDR3 loop reads CASSLLIRTITPTNEQFF. In DNA form, the CDR3 reads TGTGCCAGCAGCCTACTAATAAGGACAATTACCCCTACCAATGAGCAGTTCTTC.

This chain uses TRBV5-1 with TRBJ2-7, with 8 bases fitting TRBD1. Germline V gives CDR1 SGHRS, CDR2 YFSETQ. J lost 7 bases, V lost 0 bases, and 9 bases had no gene match. This CDR3 has 15 residues. The CDR3: CASSLVGQGAQEQYF. The CDR3 DNA is TGCGCCAGCAGCTTGGTGGGGCAGGGGGCGCAAGAGCAGTACTTC.

The V gene is TRBV12-3 or TRBV12-4, the J gene TRBJ1-1; 7 bases are shared with TRBD1. The V segment lost 3 bases and the J segment 5 bases; nucleotides outside the gene matches: 6. The CDR3 has 14 amino acids. The CDR3: CASSFQGGATEAFF. CDR3 sequence (DNA): TGTGCCAGCAGTTTTCAAGGGGGCGCGACTGAAGCTTTCTTT.

This clonotype showed up just a few times. The chain uses TRBV20-1 and TRBJ2-5; no clear D. The V and J ends lost 0 bases and 7 bases respectively, with 12 bases between them. Germline-derived CDR1 and CDR2 are DFQATT and SNEGSKA (reference sequence). This CDR3 spans 13 amino acids. The CDR3 region is CSAREVVSRTQYF. Written as DNA, the CDR3 is TGCAGTGCTAGAGAAGTGGTGTCTAGGACCCAGTACTTC.

This clonotype was seen repeatedly, ten times or more. The chain joins TRBV2 to TRBJ1-1; D is unclear. CDR3 length: 13 residues. V was clipped by 6 bases and J by 1 base, with 9 bases between them. Germline values: CDR1 SNHLY, CDR2 FYNNEI. CDR3: CASRGHRNTEAFF. DNA for the CDR3: TGTGCCAGCAGAGGTCACAGGAACACTGAAGCTTTCTTT.

The gene calls are TRBV29-1 and TRBJ2-3, with D unclear. Germline V CDR1 and CDR2: SQVTM, ANQGSEA. The length of the CDR3 is 10 residues. V was trimmed by 8 bases and J by 5 bases, leaving 8 bases between them. CDR3 DNA sequence: TGCAGCCTTCGCTTAGATACGCAGTATTTT. Protein product: CSLRLDTQYF.

The CDR3, as DNA: TGCAGTGCCCAATCCCCCGTTAACAATGAGCAGTTCTTC. Translating gives CSAQSPVNNEQFF. The rearrangement joins TRBV20-1 to TRBJ2-1; D unclear. The germline V and J ends were trimmed by 6 bases and 5 bases, with 14 bases remaining between them. The CDR3 is 13 residues long. The germline V gene has CDR1 DFQATT and CDR2 SNEGSKA (reference sequence).